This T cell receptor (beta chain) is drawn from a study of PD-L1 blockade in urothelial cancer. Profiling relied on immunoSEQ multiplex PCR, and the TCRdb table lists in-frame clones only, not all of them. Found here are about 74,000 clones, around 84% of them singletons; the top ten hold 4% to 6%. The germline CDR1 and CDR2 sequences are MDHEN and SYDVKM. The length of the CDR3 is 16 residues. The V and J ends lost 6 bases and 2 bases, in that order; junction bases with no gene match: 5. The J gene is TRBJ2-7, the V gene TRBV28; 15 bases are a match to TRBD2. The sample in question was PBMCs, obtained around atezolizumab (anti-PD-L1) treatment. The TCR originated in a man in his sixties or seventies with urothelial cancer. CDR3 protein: CASSRTSGRGTYEQYF. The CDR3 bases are TGTGCCAGCAGCCGGACTAGCGGGAGGGGAACCTACGAGCAGTACTTC.